One sample yielded the 25 T cell receptor beta chains listed below, sequenced in a study of technical replicates of blood from several donors. Sequencing was performed with immunoSEQ multiplex PCR; in TCRdb, only in-frame clones are kept and a portion is missing. The data show about 84,000 clones, with less than 98% seen just once and around 0.18% held by the top ten. Input material: T cells isolated from PBMCs. The receptor set was obtained from a human donor in good health.

The rearrangement uses TRBV9 and TRBJ2-7, with D maybe TRBD2 (5 bases). Germline CDR1 and CDR2: SGDLS and YYNGEE. Trimming removed 4 bases from V and 1 base from J, with 18 bases in between. The CDR3 is made up of 16 amino acids. Written as DNA, the CDR3 is TGTGCCAGCAGCCTAAGAGCCAAGGACTCGTCCTACGAGCAGTACTTC. It translates to CASSLRAKDSSYEQYF.

This chain links TRBV2 with TRBJ1-4; maybe TRBD1 (5 bases). CDR3 size: 17 residues. V lost 6 bases to trimming and J lost 0 bases, with 17 bases between them. CDR1 is SNHLY and CDR2 is FYNNEI in the germline V gene. The CDR3: CASSVTGPTPTNEKLFF. The CDR3 nucleotides are TGTGCCAGCAGCGTTACAGGACCAACACCAACTAATGAAAAACTGTTTTTT.

The chain recombines TRBV27 with TRBJ1-1; D is undetermined. V was pared by 1 base and J by 5 bases, with 8 bases between. Germline V CDR1 and CDR2: MNHEY, SMNVEV (reference sequence). This CDR3 spans 13 amino acids. CDR3 sequence (DNA): TGTGCCAGCAGTTTATATGCGAGAACTGAAGCTTTCTTT. Its protein is CASSLYARTEAFF.

The gene calls are TRBV7-3 and TRBJ2-3; TRBD2 matches at 7 bases. This CDR3 has 15 residues. The germline CDR1 and CDR2 sequences are SGHTA and FQGTGA. J lost 2 bases, V lost 4 bases, and 6 bases had no gene match. CDR3 amino acids: CASSYKAGPTDTQYF. CDR3 nucleotides: TGTGCCAGCAGCTACAAAGCGGGACCCACAGATACGCAGTATTTT. The full variable domain, rest sourced from reference TRBV7-3 and TRBJ2-3, is GAGVSQTPSNKVTEKGKYVELRCDPISGHTALYWYRQSLGQGPEFLIYFQGTGAADDSGLPNDRFFAVRPEGSVSTLKIQRTERGDSAVYLCASSYKAGPTDTQYFGPGTRLTVL.

The genes are TRBV7-7 and TRBJ2-5; 7 nucleotides match TRBD2. The CDR3 length is 17 residues. CDR1 is SSHAT, CDR2 FNYEAQ, per germline (reference sequence). V trimming: 5 bases; J trimming: 1 base; junction bases outside the gene matches: 13. The CDR3 DNA reads as TGTGCCAGCAGCCCCCACCAGACTAGCAGCGTCCAAGAGACCCAGTACTTC. Amino acids: CASSPHQTSSVQETQYF.

The chain has TRBV5-1 and TRBJ2-3; TRBD2 matches at 12 bases. V dropped 0 bases and J dropped 2; count of bases not matched to a gene: 7. CDR1 and CDR2 from the germline V gene are SGHRS and YFSETQ. This CDR3 spans 18 amino acids. For the CDR3, the DNA is TGCGCCAGCAGCTTGGAACTAGCGGGGGGATCACTCACAGATACGCAGTATTTT. Its translation: CASSLELAGGSLTDTQYF.

In its sample, this clone was seen once. This chain links TRBV19 with TRBJ2-1; TRBD2 matches at 9 bases. The junction had 6 bases not matched to a gene; V was cut back by 3 bases and J by 3 bases. CDR1 is LNHDA, CDR2 SQIVND, per germline (reference sequence). The CDR3 is 16 amino acids. Here the CDR3 DNA reads TGTGCCAGTAGTATCACCCCGACTAGCGGCTACAATGAGCAGTTCTTC. This encodes CASSITPTSGYNEQFF.

The chain couples TRBV6-5 to TRBJ2-7, with TRBD1 matching 10 bases. The CDR3 loop spans 15 amino acids. Germline V gene lookup returns CDR1 MNHEY and CDR2 SVGAGI. The J segment lost 2 bases and the V segment lost 7 bases, leaving 8 bases of the junction unmatched. DNA for the CDR3: TGTGCCAGCACCCACCGGACAGGGGGACCCTACGAGCAGTACTTC. It translates to CASTHRTGGPYEQYF.

In its sample, this clone was seen a few times. The chain uses TRBV2 and TRBJ2-2, with 8 bases fitting TRBD2. The germline gives CDR1 SNHLY, CDR2 FYNNEI. V trimming: 4 bases; J trimming: 1 base; junction bases outside the gene matches: 2. The length of the CDR3 is 15 residues. CDR3 bases: TGTGCCAGCAGTGGCACTAGCGGGAACACCGGGGAGCTGTTTTTT. Translation: CASSGTSGNTGELFF.

The genes are TRBV7-8 and TRBJ1-1; TRBD1 might be the D (5 bases). V was pared by 3 bases and J by 5 bases, with 10 bases between. This CDR3 comprises 13 residues. Looked up from germline, CDR1 is SGHVS and CDR2 is FQNEAQ. The CDR3 bases are TGTGCCAGCAGCTTGAAAGGGGTGACTGAAGCTTTCTTT. Protein: CASSLKGVTEAFF.

The rearrangement links TRBV27 to TRBJ1-1; 8 bases are a match to TRBD1. Germline V gene data show CDR1 as MNHEY and CDR2 as SMNVEV (reference sequence). CDR3 length: 11 residues. Trimming removed 7 bases from V and 5 bases from J; junction bases left unmatched: 0. Here the CDR3 DNA reads TGTGCCAGCAACAGGGGGACTGAAGCTTTCTTT. Its translation: CASNRGTEAFF.

The gene calls are TRBV5-6 and TRBJ2-7; D is ambiguous. Per germline, CDR1 SGHDT and CDR2 YYEEEE. The CDR3 is 14 amino acids. V dropped 0 bases and J dropped 3 bases, with 10 bases sitting between them. CDR3 coding DNA: TGTGCCAGCAGCTTGGCCGGTGTCAACTACGAGCAGTACTTC. Its protein is CASSLAGVNYEQYF.

This sequence joins TRBV11-3 and TRBJ2-7, with 9 bases aligning to TRBD2. The length of the CDR3 is 15 residues. The trim removed 0 bases at V and 3 bases at J, leaving 3 bases unmatched. Germline CDR1 and CDR2: SGHNT and YENEEA. Here the CDR3 reads CASSLEAGGFYEQYF. CDR3 coding DNA: TGTGCCAGCAGCTTAGAGGCGGGGGGGTTCTACGAGCAGTACTTC.

The V gene is TRBV4-2, the J gene TRBJ2-3; TRBD2 agrees at 9 bases. J gave up 2 bases and V 2 bases, and 11 bases lay outside the gene matches. The CDR3 sequence is 18 residues long. The germline V gene encodes CDR1 LGHNA and CDR2 YNFKEQ. The CDR3 region is CASSQIPLAGGITDTQYF. The CDR3 nucleotides are TGTGCCAGCAGCCAAATTCCCCTGGCGGGAGGGATCACAGATACGCAGTATTTT.

The chain recombines TRBV10-3 with TRBJ2-5, with 11 bases that match TRBD2. J lost 6 bases, V lost 0 bases, and 6 bases had no gene match. The CDR3 runs 16 residues. CDR1 is ENHRY and CDR2 is SYGVKD in the germline V gene. CDR3 DNA: TGTGCCATCAGTGAGTCTCCCCTAGCGGGAGGAAAGACCCAGTACTTC. This gives the protein CAISESPLAGGKTQYF.

V is TRBV11-2 and J is TRBJ2-5; the match to TRBD2 covers 11 bases. CDR1 is SGHAT and CDR2 is FQNNGV in the germline V gene. The CDR3 covers 18 residues. Trimming took 3 bases from V and 1 from J; bases not matched to a gene: 10. The CDR3 region is CASSFPFLAGGSQETQYF. The CDR3 nucleotides are TGTGCCAGCAGCTTTCCATTCCTAGCGGGAGGCTCCCAAGAGACCCAGTACTTC.

This sequence joins TRBV30 and TRBJ1-4, with no clear D. The CDR3 loop spans 13 amino acids. Germline-derived CDR1 and CDR2 are GTSNPN and SVGIG (reference sequence). Trimming shortened V by 0 bases and J by 4 bases, and 6 bases separated the two germline ends. CDR3 coding DNA: TGTGCCTGGAGTGTCTACGTTAATGAAAAACTGTTTTTT. Translated, it gives CAWSVYVNEKLFF.

The chain employs TRBV5-1 and TRBJ2-5; tentatively, D is TRBD2 (6 bases). CDR1 is SGHRS, CDR2 YFSETQ, per germline. CDR3 length: 15 amino acids. Between the trimmed V and J ends, which lost 0 bases and 1 base, there was a span of 10 bases. The CDR3 here is CASSLALAPQETQYF. DNA for the CDR3: TGCGCCAGCAGCTTGGCACTAGCTCCCCAAGAGACCCAGTACTTC.

The V gene is TRBV7-2, the J gene TRBJ2-7; perhaps TRBD2 as D (6 bases). Trimming pared 3 bases from V and 5 bases from J, leaving 14 bases between. Per germline, CDR1 SGHTA and CDR2 FQGNSA. The CDR3 loop spans 14 amino acids. The CDR3 DNA reads TGTGCCAGCAGCTTTTTTGTGGGCGGGGACGAGCAGTACTTC. It encodes CASSFFVGGDEQYF.

This clone occurred once. This chain uses TRBV6-5 with TRBJ2-1; 9 bases are a match to TRBD2. In germline, CDR1 is MNHEY, CDR2 SVGAGI. After removal of 6 bases from V and 3 bases from J, the junction contained 6 bases not matched to a gene. The CDR3 extends over 15 amino acids. In DNA form, the CDR3 reads TGTGCCAGCAGCCAACTAGCGGGCTTCTACAATGAGCAGTTCTTC. Its translation is CASSQLAGFYNEQFF.

The chain carries TRBV28 and TRBJ2-1, with TRBD2 identical over 13 bases. The V gene's germline CDR1 is MDHEN and CDR2 SYDVKM. This CDR3 contains 14 residues. Trimming cost V 7 bases and J 7 bases; bases outside gene matches: 4. CDR3 in amino acids: CASITSGGENEQFF. CDR3 sequence (DNA): TGTGCCAGCATCACTAGCGGGGGGGAGAATGAGCAGTTCTTC.

The chain has TRBV18 and TRBJ1-2; no clear D. Looked up from germline, CDR1 is KGHSH and CDR2 is LQKENI. The CDR3 totals 13 residues. With 3 bases removed from V and 6 bases from J, the gap between germline ends came to 11 bases. CDR3 loop: CASSPPSVDGYTF. For the CDR3, the DNA is TGTGCCAGCTCACCGCCCTCGGTGGATGGCTACACCTTC.

This clone came up once. V and J are TRBV6-1 and TRBJ1-3; possible D gene TRBD1, 6 bases. V lost 6 bases, J lost 6 bases, and 15 bases lay in between. The CDR3 is made up of 14 amino acids. The germline V gene has CDR1 MNHNS and CDR2 SASEGT. CDR3 protein: CASRKGDVANTIYF. CDR3 DNA: TGTGCCAGCAGAAAGGGGGACGTGGCAAACACCATATATTTT.

This CDR3 is CASSQGQGEVSGNTIYF. CDR3 coding DNA: TGCGCCAGCAGCCAGGGACAGGGTGAGGTCTCTGGAAACACCATATATTTT. The J gene is TRBJ1-3, the V gene TRBV5-1; TRBD1 aligns across 9 bases. Germline CDR1 reads SGHRS; CDR2 reads YFSETQ. The trim removed 4 bases at V and 0 bases at J, leaving 8 bases unmatched. This CDR3 region has 17 residues.

This chain links TRBV7-9 with TRBJ2-5, with TRBD2 matching 7 bases. Germline CDR1 is SEHNR and CDR2 is FQNEAQ (reference sequence). Trimming cost V 5 bases and J 5 bases; bases outside gene matches: 14. CDR3 length equals 16 residues. CDR3 nucleotides: TGTGCCAGCAGCCCGCTTAGCGGGCCCGGGTGGGAGACCCAGTACTTC. It is translated as CASSPLSGPGWETQYF.